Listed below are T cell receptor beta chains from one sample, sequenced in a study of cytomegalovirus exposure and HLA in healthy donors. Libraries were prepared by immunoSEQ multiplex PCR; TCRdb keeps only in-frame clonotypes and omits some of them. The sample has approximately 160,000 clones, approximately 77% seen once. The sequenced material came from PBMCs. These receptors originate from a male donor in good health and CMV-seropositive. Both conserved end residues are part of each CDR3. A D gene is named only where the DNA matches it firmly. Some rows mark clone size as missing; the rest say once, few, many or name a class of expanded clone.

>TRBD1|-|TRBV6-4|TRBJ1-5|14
TGTGCCAGCACCCGGGACAGACCCAATCAGCCCCAGCATTTT
CASTRDRPNQPQHF
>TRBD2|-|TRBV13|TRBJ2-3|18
TGTGCCAGCAGCCAGGGACTAGCGGGGGGGACTAGCACAGATACGCAGTATTTT
CASSQGLAGGTSTDTQYF
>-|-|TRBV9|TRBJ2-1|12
TGTGCCAGCAGCGTAACAAGGAGTGAGCAGTTCTTC
CASSVTRSEQFF
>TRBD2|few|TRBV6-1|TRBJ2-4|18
TGTGCCAGCAGTGAGGGACTAGCGGGGGGCTTAGCCAAAAACATTCAGTACTTC
CASSEGLAGGLAKNIQYF
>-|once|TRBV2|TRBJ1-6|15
TGTGCCAGCAGTCCTAGTAGGGAGAGGGAAATACCCCTCCACTTT
CASSPSREREIPLHF
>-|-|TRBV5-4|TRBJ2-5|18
TGTGCCAGCAGCTTGGCCTCCAGGGGTTGGTCGGCTCGGGAGACCCAGTACTTC
CASSLASRGWSARETQYF
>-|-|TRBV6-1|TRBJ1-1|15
TGTGCCAGCAGTGAAGTTCGATTCGGGGGGGCTGAAGCTTTCTTT
CASSEVRFGGAEAFF
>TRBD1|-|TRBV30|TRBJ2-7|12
TGTGCCGGGGCAGGGGGCTCCTACGAGCAGTACTTC
CAGAGGSYEQYF
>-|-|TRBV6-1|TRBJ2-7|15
TGTGCCAGCAGACTGAGCGCGGGCGGGGACTACGAGCAGTACTTC
CASRLSAGGDYEQYF
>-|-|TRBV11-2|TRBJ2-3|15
TGTGCCAGCAGCCCGGGCCGACTAGGCACAGATACGCAGTATTTT
CASSPGRLGTDTQYF
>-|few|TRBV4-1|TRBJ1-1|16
TGCGCCAGCAGCCAAGCCCAGGGTAACATGAACACTGAAGCTTTCTTT
CASSQAQGNMNTEAFF
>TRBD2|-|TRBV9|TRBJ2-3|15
TGTGCCAGCAGCGTACGGGGGGGCCTCGGAGATACGCAGTATTTT
CASSVRGGLGDTQYF
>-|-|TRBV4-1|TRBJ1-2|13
TGCGCCAGCAGCTTGGGGGCGCAGGATGGCTACACCTTC
CASSLGAQDGYTF
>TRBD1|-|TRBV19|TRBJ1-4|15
TGTGCCACCTCTCGGACAGGGGGCTCTAATGAAAAACTGTTTTTT
CATSRTGGSNEKLFF
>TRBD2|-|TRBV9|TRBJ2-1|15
TGTGCCAGCGGCCCGAGAAGCGGGGGTTACAATGAGCAGTTCTTC
CASGPRSGGYNEQFF
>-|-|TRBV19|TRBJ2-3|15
TGTGCCAGTAGTTTGGTGGACAGCAGCACAGATACGCAGTATTTT
CASSLVDSSTDTQYF
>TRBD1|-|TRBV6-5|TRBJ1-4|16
TGTGCCAGCAGTTACTCGGCCGGGACAGGGAAAGAAAAACTGTTTTTT
CASSYSAGTGKEKLFF
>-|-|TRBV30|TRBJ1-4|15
TGTGCCTGGAGTTCCCGGGGAGCAACTAATGAAAAACTGTTTTTT
CAWSSRGATNEKLFF
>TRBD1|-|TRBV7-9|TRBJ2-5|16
TGTTCCAGCAGTTACGGACAGGGGCCCCTTGTGGAGACCCAGTACTTC
CSSSYGQGPLVETQYF
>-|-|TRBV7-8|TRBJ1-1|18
TGTGCCAGCAGCTTAGCGATGAACAGGCCCTTGGTGAACACTGAAGCTTTCTTT
CASSLAMNRPLVNTEAFF
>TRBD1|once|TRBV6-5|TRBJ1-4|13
TGTGCCAGCAGTTGGGGACAGTCTGAAAAACTGTTTTTT
CASSWGQSEKLFF
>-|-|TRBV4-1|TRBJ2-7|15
TGCGCCAGCAGCCAAGACTATTACCGCTCCTACGAGCAGTACTTC
CASSQDYYRSYEQYF
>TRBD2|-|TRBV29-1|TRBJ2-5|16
TGCAGCGTTGAAGATCTTAAGCGGGGGCTCAAAGAGACCCAGTACTTC
CSVEDLKRGLKETQYF
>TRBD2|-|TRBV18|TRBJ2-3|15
TGTGCCAGCTCACCCGTCGTTAGCGGGGGTCGCACGCAGTATTTT
CASSPVVSGGRTQYF
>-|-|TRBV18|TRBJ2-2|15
TGTGCCAGCTCACCATTAGAGGCGAACACCGGGGAGCTGTTTTTT
CASSPLEANTGELFF
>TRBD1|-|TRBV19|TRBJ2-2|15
TGTGCCAGTAGTAAGACAGGGTATCGAACCGGGGAGCTGTTTTTT
CASSKTGYRTGELFF
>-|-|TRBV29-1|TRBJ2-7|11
TGCAGCGTTGGACTCTCCTACGAGCAGTACTTC
CSVGLSYEQYF
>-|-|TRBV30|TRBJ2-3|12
TGTGCCTGGAGTCCTAGCACAGATACGCAGTATTTT
CAWSPSTDTQYF
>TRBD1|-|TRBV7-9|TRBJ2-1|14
TGTGCCAGCAGCCGAGGACAGGGAGCACATGAGCAGTTCTTC
CASSRGQGAHEQFF
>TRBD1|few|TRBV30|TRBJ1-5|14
TGTGCCTGGAGCGCGGACAGGGTTAATCAGCCCCAGCATTTT
CAWSADRVNQPQHF
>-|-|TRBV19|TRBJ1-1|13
TGTGCCAGTAGTGCGGGACCGAACACTGAAGCTTTCTTT
CASSAGPNTEAFF
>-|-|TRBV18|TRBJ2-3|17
TGTGCCAGCTCACCGAGAACCCTCCAGGTGGGCACAGATACGCAGTATTTT
CASSPRTLQVGTDTQYF
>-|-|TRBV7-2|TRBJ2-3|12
TGTGCCAGCAGCTCGTTCACAGATACGCAGTATTTT
CASSSFTDTQYF
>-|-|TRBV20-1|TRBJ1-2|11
TGCAGTGCAAAGGGGTCCGATGGCTACACCTTC
CSAKGSDGYTF
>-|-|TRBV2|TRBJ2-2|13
TGTGCCAGCAGTTTTGAGGGTTCCGGGGAGCTGTTTTTT
CASSFEGSGELFF
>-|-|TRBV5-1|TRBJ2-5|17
TGCGCCAGCAGCTTGCGGGTGACAGTCCCGTACCAAGAGACCCAGTACTTC
CASSLRVTVPYQETQYF
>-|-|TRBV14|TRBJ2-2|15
TGTGCCAGCAGCCAAGAATGGACAGACACCGGGGAGCTGTTTTTT
CASSQEWTDTGELFF
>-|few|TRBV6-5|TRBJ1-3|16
TGTGCCAGCAGTTACGGGCAGGGGTGGTCTGGAAACACCATATATTTT
CASSYGQGWSGNTIYF
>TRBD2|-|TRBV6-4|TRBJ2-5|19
TGTGCCAGCAGTGACTCGGAGACTAGCGGGGGGGCCTCCCAAGAGACCCAGTACTTC
CASSDSETSGGASQETQYF
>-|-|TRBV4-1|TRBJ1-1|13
TGCGCCAGCAGCTACACAGGGAACACTGAAGCTTTCTTT
CASSYTGNTEAFF
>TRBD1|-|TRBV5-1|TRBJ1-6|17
TGCGCCAGCAGCTCGGGACAGCAGAGCTCCTATAATTCACCCCTCCACTTT
CASSSGQQSSYNSPLHF
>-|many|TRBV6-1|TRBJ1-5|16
TGTGCCAGCAGTGACGGGGTAGGGGAGGGCAATCAGCCCCAGCATTTT
CASSDGVGEGNQPQHF
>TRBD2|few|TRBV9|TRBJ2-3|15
TGTGCCAGCAGCCTAGGGACTATCGGCACAGATACGCAGTATTTT
CASSLGTIGTDTQYF
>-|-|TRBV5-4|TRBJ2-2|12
TGTGCCAGCAGCACCAACACCGGGGAGCTATTTTTT
CASSTNTGELFF
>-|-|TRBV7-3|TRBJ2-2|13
TGTGCCAGCAGCCTTCTAGTGGACGGGGAGCTGTTTTTT
CASSLLVDGELFF
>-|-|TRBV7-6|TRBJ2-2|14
TGTGCCAGCAGCTTATTTCGGGACACCGGGGAGCTGTTTTTT
CASSLFRDTGELFF
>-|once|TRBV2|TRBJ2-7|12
TGTGCCAGCAGTTCCCAGGGATACGAGCAGTACTTC
CASSSQGYEQYF
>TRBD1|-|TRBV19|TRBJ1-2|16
TGTGCCAGTAGTCGACAGGGGGCCAGTTACAACTATGGCTACACCTTC
CASSRQGASYNYGYTF
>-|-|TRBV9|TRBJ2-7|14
TGTGCCAGCAGCTTAGGGGTGGGGCCCTACGAGCAGTACTTC
CASSLGVGPYEQYF
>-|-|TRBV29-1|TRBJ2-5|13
TGCAGCAGCAGATTCGGGGTGCGGGAGACCCAGTACTTC
CSSRFGVRETQYF
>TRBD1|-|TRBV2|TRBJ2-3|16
TGTGCCCGAGAGGGGGTTCGAGGGGGCCCCACGGATACGCAGTATTTT
CAREGVRGGPTDTQYF
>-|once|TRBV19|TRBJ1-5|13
TGTGCCTCCGCGGGGGGTTTGGATCAGCCCCAGCATTTT
CASAGGLDQPQHF
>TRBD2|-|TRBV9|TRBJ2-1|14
TGTGCCAGCAGCGGGGCAAGCCCGGGGGGGGAGCAGTTCTTC
CASSGASPGGEQFF
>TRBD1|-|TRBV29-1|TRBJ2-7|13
TGCAGCGTTTCGGACAGGGGGGACTACGAGCAGTACTTC
CSVSDRGDYEQYF